The clone carrying this T cell receptor beta chain was seen just once. Its matching antigen is unknown. The record originates from a study of cytomegalovirus exposure and HLA in healthy donors. Looking at the study overall: Earlier sequencing of approximately 180 million T cells yielded 100 million to 140 million unique TCR beta sequences.

The PCR was carried out with 60 Vbeta primers and 13 Jbeta primers. TCRdb's table, derived via immunoSEQ multiplex PCR, lists solely in-frame clones and lacks some. This table holds some 180,000 clones, more than 65% found once. CDR1 and CDR2 (germline): MGHRA, YSYEKL. After removal of 0 bases from V and 5 bases from J, the junction contained 8 bases not matched to a gene. This CDR3 region has 16 residues. Study findings and constraints: A prior analysis recorded that most TCR beta V segments were productive about 87% or about 30% of the time. The authors judged a highly shared variant cluster likely a sequencing artifact. Most of the CMV-associated TCR beta chains (in a later analysis) appeared to be HLA-restricted.

The specimen was PBMCs. V is TRBV4-1 and J is TRBJ1-2; 8 bases fit TRBD1. The origin of this receptor is a woman between 25 and 40 years old in good health and CMV-seropositive. The CDR3 coding sequence is TGCGCCAGCAGCCAAGAGAAGACAGGGGTAGGATATGGCTACACCTTC. This encodes CASSQEKTGVGYGYTF.